The 18 T cell receptor beta chains given below trace back to one sample, sequenced in a study of T-cell memory formation after mild COVID-19. TCRdb reanalysed the 5' RACE reads using MiXCR and keeps one entry per CDR3 protein. This sample carries 550,000 to 600,000 distinct CDR3 sequences, 15% to 20% of them seen once, and the ten largest clones take around 7.8%. The sequencing sample was made of PBMCs or a T cell subset sorted from them (not recorded which). The origin of the receptors is an adult woman who had mild COVID-19 (a few samples of this study predate the infection). Cell type and time point are not known.

Here the CDR3 DNA reads TGTGCCATCGGTACTAGCGGGATCGTTGAGCAGTACTTC. Translation: CAIGTSGIVEQYF. The chain joins TRBV10-3 to TRBJ2-7; 10 nucleotides line up with TRBD2. V trimming: 8 bases; J trimming: 7 bases; junction bases outside the gene matches: 8. CDR3 length: 13 amino acids. Germline assignment: CDR1 ENHRY and CDR2 SYGVKD.

This clonotype appeared many times. The chain uses TRBV4-1 and TRBJ1-4; 10 bases fit TRBD1. The CDR3 is 19 amino acids. Germline loops: CDR1 MGHRA, CDR2 YSYEKL. The J segment lost 3 bases and the V segment lost 1 base, leaving 11 bases of the junction unmatched. CDR3 in DNA: TGCGCCAGCAGCCAAGCGTGGTTGACAGGGGGCTCAGCTAATGAAAAACTGTTTTTT. Its translation: CASSQAWLTGGSANEKLFF.

The rearrangement uses TRBV7-2 and TRBJ1-3, with D maybe TRBD1 (6 bases). The CDR3 spans 16 residues. V lost 8 bases and J lost 2, with 19 bases in between. CDR1 and CDR2 from the germline V gene are SGHTA and FQGNSA. The CDR3 is CASGGGRAEAGNTIYF. The CDR3 DNA is TGTGCCAGCGGGGGGGGCAGGGCTGAGGCTGGAAACACCATATATTTT.

The table lists this clonotype with a few counts. V gene TRBV12-3 or TRBV12-4 combines with J gene TRBJ1-1; unclear D gene. V was pared by 7 bases and J by 1 base, with 22 bases between. The CDR3 has 17 residues. CDR3 nucleotide sequence: TGTGCCAGCAATGTCGGGTTTTCTCTTCGAGGGAACACTGAAGCTTTCTTT. This encodes CASNVGFSLRGNTEAFF.

The genes are TRBV7-9 and TRBJ2-7, with TRBD1 matching 7 bases. Germline values: CDR1 SEHNR, CDR2 FQNEAQ (reference sequence). CDR3 length: 16 amino acids. J lost 3 bases, V lost 4 bases, and 12 bases had no gene match. The CDR3 loop reads CASSSTTGMGVYEQYF. The CDR3 DNA is TGTGCCAGCAGCTCGACGACAGGGATGGGAGTCTACGAGCAGTACTTC.

V usage is TRBV6-5 and J usage is TRBJ1-2, with 8 bases aligning to TRBD1. Looked up from germline, CDR1 is MNHEY and CDR2 is SVGAGI. J gave up 5 bases and V 5 bases, and 7 bases lay outside the gene matches. This CDR3 has 14 residues. The CDR3 DNA is TGTGCCAGCAGTGACTTCACAGGGGGTTATGGCTACACCTTC. Translated: CASSDFTGGYGYTF.

The chain uses TRBV5-4 and TRBJ2-7; 7 bases align to TRBD2. The V gene end was trimmed by 0 bases and the J gene end by 4 bases; junction bases not matched to a gene: 7. The CDR3 consists of 15 residues. Germline CDR1 and CDR2: SGHNT and YYREEE (reference sequence). The DNA for the CDR3 is TGTGCCAGCAGCTTGGTGGGAGGGATGGGGTACGAGCAGTACTTC. Translating it yields CASSLVGGMGYEQYF.

This clonotype was counted only a few times. The J gene is TRBJ1-5, the V gene TRBV6-1; a possible D gene is TRBD1 (6 bases). The V gene lost 4 bases and the J gene lost 2 bases, with 15 bases spanning the gap. CDR3 length: 16 residues. Germline loops: CDR1 MNHNS, CDR2 SASEGT. The CDR3 coding sequence is TGTGCCAGCAGTGGTGCGAGAGGGGGAGGCAATCAGCCCCAGCATTTT. Translation: CASSGARGGGNQPQHF.

The chain's CDR3 is CASSMAGGNQPQHF. For the CDR3, the DNA is TGTGCCAGCAGTATGGCGGGGGGCAATCAGCCCCAGCATTTT. V and J are TRBV5-4 and TRBJ1-5, with D perhaps TRBD1 (5 bases). V was cut by 5 bases and J by 2 bases, with 11 bases left in between. Germline CDR1 and CDR2: SGHNT and YYREEE (reference sequence). CDR3 length equals 14 residues.

The rearrangement joins TRBV9 to TRBJ1-1, with D possibly matching TRBD1 (5 bases). In germline, CDR1 is SGDLS, CDR2 YYNGEE. V was clipped by 3 bases and J by 1 base, with 10 bases between them. The CDR3 sequence is 14 residues long. CDR3 nucleotides: TGTGCCAGCAGCGCGACAGTTTCGAACACTGAAGCTTTCTTT. Translated, it gives CASSATVSNTEAFF.

The J gene is TRBJ2-2, the V gene TRBV5-6; 8 nucleotides match TRBD2. Unmatched junction bases numbered 11, after V lost 0 bases and J lost 7 bases. The CDR3 is 17 residues long. Per germline, CDR1 SGHDT and CDR2 YYEEEE. DNA of the CDR3: TGTGCCAGCAGCTTGGACCGGACTAGCCGGAGGGGCGGGGAGCTGTTTTTT. This translates into CASSLDRTSRRGGELFF.

This clonotype was observed a few times. The V call is TRBV5-1, the J call TRBJ1-2, with 7 bases that match TRBD1. J gave up 4 bases and V 5 bases, and 8 bases lay outside the gene matches. The CDR3 loop spans 14 amino acids. CDR1 SGHRS and CDR2 YFSETQ come from the germline V gene. The CDR3 DNA follows: TGCGCCAGCAGAGATACAGGGGTGATCTATGGCTACACCTTC. Protein product: CASRDTGVIYGYTF.

This clonotype came up a few times. This rearrangement joins TRBV4-3 to TRBJ1-2; 8 bases align to TRBD1. Germline V gives CDR1 LGHNA, CDR2 YSLEER. The CDR3 runs to 16 residues. The V segment lost 0 bases and the J segment 7 bases; nucleotides outside the gene matches: 10. The CDR3 region is CASSQDLRQGFGGYTF. CDR3 DNA sequence: TGCGCCAGCAGCCAAGATCTGAGACAGGGGTTTGGTGGCTACACCTTC.

The rearrangement uses TRBV6-6 and TRBJ1-2, with TRBD1 identical over 7 bases. CDR1 is MNHNY and CDR2 is SVGAGI in the germline V gene (reference sequence). The length of the CDR3 is 15 residues. J gave up 2 bases and V 0 bases, and 3 bases lay outside the gene matches. The DNA for the CDR3 is TGTGCCAGCAGTTACTCGTCAGGGGGAAACTATGGCTACACCTTC. Its protein is CASSYSSGGNYGYTF.

This clonotype was detected a few times. The V and J genes are TRBV6-6 and TRBJ1-5; no firm D call. Germline values: CDR1 MNHNY, CDR2 SVGAGI (reference sequence). CDR3 length equals 15 residues. Deletions cut 6 bases from V and 1 base from J, with 13 bases between. CDR3 sequence: CASSMDPRSNQPQHF. The CDR3 DNA reads as TGTGCCAGCAGCATGGACCCGAGGAGCAATCAGCCCCAGCATTTT.

The chain combines TRBV12-3 or TRBV12-4 with TRBJ2-1; 12 bases line up with TRBD2. CDR3 size: 17 residues. Germline trimming cut 5 bases from V and 2 bases from J; bases unmatched to any gene: 7. In nucleotides, the CDR3 is TGTGCCAGCAGTCTAAGGACTAGCGGGGTTCCCTACAATGAGCAGTTCTTC. Translating it yields CASSLRTSGVPYNEQFF.

The CDR3 nucleotides are TGTGCCAGCAGTTTACAAGGTGTGGGGGGTCAGCCCCAGCATTTT. Protein: CASSLQGVGGQPQHF. This chain uses TRBV12-3 or TRBV12-4 with TRBJ1-5; D perhaps matches TRBD1 (5 bases). This CDR3 region has 15 residues. Deletions cut 2 bases from V and 6 bases from J, with 14 bases between.

Many counts were recorded for this clonotype. The chain is built from TRBV20-1 and TRBJ2-1; TRBD2 matches at 11 bases. Germline V gene sequence: CDR1 DFQATT, CDR2 SNEGSKA (reference sequence). V lost 2 bases and J lost 1; bases outside the gene matches: 1. The CDR3 runs 15 residues. CDR3 sequence reads: CSARLAGGSYNEQFF. CDR3 nucleotide sequence: TGCAGTGCTAGACTAGCGGGGGGATCCTACAATGAGCAGTTCTTC.